Following are 10 T cell receptor beta chains from one sample sequenced in a study of monozygotic twins with inflammatory bowel disease. From the 5' RACE reads, TCRdb lists one entry per CDR3 protein and no DNA. The sample holds 200,000 to 250,000 distinct CDR3 sequences. The sample comprised blood. These receptors all come from a human donor with ulcerative colitis or Crohn's disease, or a healthy co-twin of an affected twin (not recorded which).

The chain links TRBV5-1 to TRBJ2-2; TCRdb returns TRBD2, unconfirmable since there is no DNA. The CDR3 has 16 amino acids. Germline values: CDR1 SGHRS, CDR2 YFSETQ. Here the CDR3 reads CASTPLAGGFTGELFF.

V is TRBV7-2 and J is TRBJ2-1; checking the TCRdb D call of TRBD2 is not possible without DNA. Germline V gene data show CDR1 as SGHTA and CDR2 as FQGNSA. CDR3 length equals 12 residues. The CDR3 loop is CASSLAERWQFF.

The chain is built from TRBV5-1 and TRBJ2-7; TCRdb's D gene call, TRBD1, goes unchecked for lack of DNA. Germline V gene data show CDR1 as SGHRS and CDR2 as YFSETQ. The CDR3 is made up of 13 amino acids. Here the CDR3 reads CASSLPQGYEQYF. Full variable domain (outside the CDR3, taken from reference TRBV5-1 and TRBJ2-7): KAGVTQTPRYLIKTRGQQVTLSCSPISGHRSVSWYQQTPGQGLQFLFEYFSETQRNKGNFPGRFSGRQFSNSRSEMNVSTLELGDSALYLCASSLPQGYEQYFGPGTRLTVT.

The chain is built from TRBV29-1 and TRBJ1-1; without DNA, the TCRdb call of TRBD1 cannot be checked. There are 12 residues in the CDR3. CDR1 SQVTM and CDR2 ANQGSEA come from the germline V gene. CDR3 protein: CSVGTMNTEAFF.

The gene calls are TRBV25-1 and TRBJ2-3. The CDR3 has 13 residues. The germline gives CDR1 MGHDK, CDR2 SYGVNS. CDR3 protein: CASSESPLDTQYF.

The chain's CDR3 is CASSSPGLAGRSSNEQFF. The V call is TRBV7-3, the J call TRBJ2-1; TCRdb selects TRBD2, and the lack of DNA leaves this call unchecked. Germline-derived CDR1 and CDR2 are SGHTA and FQGTGA. This CDR3 region has 18 residues.

This chain joins TRBV6-5 and TRBJ2-7; TCRdb's assignment of TRBD2 cannot be checked, as there is no DNA. The CDR3 extends over 14 amino acids. Germline loops: CDR1 MNHEY, CDR2 SVGAGI. The CDR3 reads CASSYSREGYEQYF.

The V call is TRBV12-3 or TRBV12-4, the J call TRBJ2-6; TCRdb's D call, TRBD1, is unchecked because there is no DNA. This CDR3 spans 18 amino acids. The CDR3 reads CASSPRDRSEAGANVLTF.

The chain has TRBV12-3 or TRBV12-4 and TRBJ2-7. The CDR3 runs to 13 residues. The CDR3 sequence is CASRSDSSYEQYF.

J is TRBJ1-1 and V is TRBV5-1; TCRdb selects TRBD1, and the lack of DNA leaves this call unchecked. Germline CDR1 SGHRS, CDR2 YFSETQ. This CDR3 is built from 15 residues. The CDR3 loop reads CASSFSGRGGSEAFF.